The 31 T cell receptor beta chains presented below share a single source sample, sequenced in a study of CD8 T cells in Susac syndrome. Random hexamers primed reverse transcription of roughly 0.5 to 1 ug RNA. Each CDR3 protein gets one entry after TCRdb re-called the immunoSEQ multiplex PCR reads with MiXCR. The table lists about 150,000 distinct CDR3 sequences, 95% of them singletons. The specimen was CD4+ T cells from PBMCs. The receptor source for this set is a human donor with Susac syndrome.

This rearrangement joins TRBV12-3 or TRBV12-4 to TRBJ2-5; 9 positions agree with TRBD1. The CDR3 has 14 residues. V lost 4 bases and J lost 3; bases outside the gene matches: 3. In DNA, the CDR3 is TGTGCCAGCAGTTGGGGGACAGGGAAAGAGACCCAGTACTTC. Encoded protein: CASSWGTGKETQYF.

The V gene is TRBV29-1, the J gene TRBJ1-1; 8 nucleotides align to TRBD1. With 7 bases clipped from V and 5 bases from J, the junction kept 3 bases outside the gene matches. The CDR3 is 11 residues long. Germline assignment: CDR1 SQVTM and CDR2 ANQGSEA. In DNA, the CDR3 is TGCAGCGGGGACAGGAGGACTGAAGCTTTCTTT. Residues: CSGDRRTEAFF.

CDR3 sequence: CSARKVGHEQYF. The CDR3 DNA sequence: TGCAGTGCCCGGAAGGTAGGACACGAGCAGTACTTC. This chain uses TRBV20-1 with TRBJ2-7, with D hard to call. V lost 6 bases and J lost 5, with 14 bases in between. The CDR3 is made up of 12 amino acids. The germline gives CDR1 DFQATT, CDR2 SNEGSKA (reference sequence).

This rearrangement joins TRBV18 to TRBJ1-6; no definite D call. The CDR3 consists of 15 residues. V was pared by 3 bases and J by 3 bases, with 9 bases between. Germline V gives CDR1 KGHSH, CDR2 LQKENI. This CDR3 is CASSPGRDYNSPLHF. Here the CDR3 DNA reads TGTGCCAGCTCACCTGGACGGGACTATAATTCACCCCTCCACTTT.

This chain links TRBV7-9 with TRBJ2-3, with unresolved D. CDR1 is SEHNR and CDR2 is FQNEAQ in the germline V gene (reference sequence). V was cut by 5 bases and J by 6 bases, with 9 bases left in between. The CDR3 has 12 amino acids. The CDR3 nucleotides are TGTGCCAGCAGCCAGACCTATGATACGCAGTATTTT. Translating it yields CASSQTYDTQYF.

This chain links TRBV20-1 with TRBJ2-3, with a possible D match to TRBD2 (5 bases). This CDR3 contains 12 residues. The germline V and J ends were trimmed by 3 bases and 6 bases, with 10 bases remaining between them. The germline V gene has CDR1 DFQATT and CDR2 SNEGSKA (reference sequence). The CDR3 nucleotides read TGCAGTGCTAGCGGGGTTGGGGATACGCAGTATTTT. Its protein product is CSASGVGDTQYF.

This clonotype is a singleton in its sample. The chain joins TRBV7-6 to TRBJ1-1; D is uncertain. The ends were cut back, 1 base at V and 1 base at J, with 10 bases in the middle. The germline V gene has CDR1 SGHVS and CDR2 FNYEAQ. This CDR3 is built from 15 residues. CDR3 in amino acids: CASSLGRKGNTEAFF. In DNA, the CDR3 is TGTGCCAGCAGCTTAGGCCGGAAGGGGAACACTGAAGCTTTCTTT.

The chain couples TRBV7-2 to TRBJ2-3; no clear D gene. The CDR3 length is 13 residues. V gave up 5 bases and J gave up 5 bases, with 11 bases separating them. Germline CDR1 SGHTA, CDR2 FQGNSA. The CDR3 nucleotides are TGTGCCAGCAGCACACGGCCGGGAGATACGCAGTATTTT. It codes for CASSTRPGDTQYF.

The chain uses TRBV20-1 and TRBJ2-1; maybe TRBD2 (6 bases). Germline V gene data show CDR1 as DFQATT and CDR2 as SNEGSKA (reference sequence). CDR3 size: 11 residues. The V and J ends lost 6 bases and 9 bases respectively, with 12 bases between them. CDR3 residues: CSAPGGGEQFF. For the CDR3, the DNA is TGCAGTGCCCCCGGGGGTGGTGAGCAGTTCTTC.

The chain joins TRBV25-1 to TRBJ2-1, with D perhaps assigned TRBD1 or TRBD2 (6 bases each). The germline CDR1 and CDR2 sequences are MGHDK and SYGVNS. The CDR3 is 13 residues long. V was trimmed by 6 bases and J by 8 bases, leaving 14 bases between them. CDR3 residues: CASRRGVTDEQFF. CDR3 DNA sequence: TGTGCCAGCAGGAGGGGGGTGACGGATGAGCAGTTCTTC.

The chain joins TRBV20-1 to TRBJ2-1; the D is unclear. Germline values: CDR1 DFQATT, CDR2 SNEGSKA (reference sequence). The CDR3 is 13 residues long. V lost 0 bases to trimming and J lost 4 bases, with 7 bases between them. The CDR3 sequence: CSARDADYNEQFF. As DNA, the CDR3 is TGCAGTGCTAGAGATGCGGATTACAATGAGCAGTTCTTC.

The chain is built from TRBV7-9 and TRBJ2-5; D is unresolved. The germline V gene has CDR1 SEHNR and CDR2 FQNEAQ (reference sequence). V lost 4 bases, J lost 0 bases, and 9 bases lay in between. The CDR3 runs to 14 residues. The CDR3 region is CASSSGRYQETQYF. CDR3 nucleotide sequence: TGTGCCAGCAGCTCGGGCAGGTACCAAGAGACCCAGTACTTC.

The chain is built from TRBV29-1 and TRBJ1-1; D unresolved. V was clipped by 7 bases and J by 0 bases, with 12 bases between them. The CDR3 covers 13 residues. Germline V lookup: CDR1 SQVTM, CDR2 ANQGSEA. CDR3 nucleotides: TGCAGCGCGGGAGCTGGGATGAACACTGAAGCTTTCTTT. It is translated as CSAGAGMNTEAFF.

This clonotype was counted a few times. This chain joins TRBV18 and TRBJ2-1, with no clear D. The CDR3 covers 11 residues. Germline-derived CDR1 and CDR2 are KGHSH and LQKENI. V was shortened by 6 bases and J by 5 bases, with 5 bases between the two germline ends. CDR3 residues: CASSFNNEQFF. The CDR3 region has the DNA TGTGCCAGCTCCTTCAACAATGAGCAGTTCTTC.

This rearrangement joins TRBV12-5 to TRBJ2-5; D may be TRBD2 (5 bases). Germline CDR1 and CDR2: LGHNT and FRNRAP. The CDR3 is 13 amino acids. Trimming pared 2 bases from V and 2 bases from J, leaving 6 bases between. CDR3 in amino acids: CASGLSGQETQYF. The CDR3 bases are TGTGCTAGTGGTTTGTCGGGGCAAGAGACCCAGTACTTC.

The count of this clonotype is one. This likely comes from a read error, as the CDR3 has no conserved phenylalanine or tryptophan at its end. V usage is TRBV7-9 and J usage is TRBJ1-6; 9 bases fit TRBD1. Per the germline V gene, CDR1 is SEHNR and CDR2 is FQNEAQ (reference sequence). The CDR3 has 15 residues. V lost 5 bases and J lost 6; bases outside the gene matches: 5. The CDR3 protein is CASSTDRGSNSPLHL. The CDR3 DNA follows: TGTGCCAGCAGCACGGACAGGGGAAGTAATTCACCCCTCCACCTT.

This chain joins TRBV5-1 and TRBJ2-7, with a tentative D call TRBD2 (6 bases). CDR1 is SGHRS and CDR2 is YFSETQ in the germline V gene. Trimming pared 4 bases from V and 1 base from J, leaving 6 bases between. The CDR3 extends over 12 amino acids. CDR3 in DNA: TGCGCCAGCAGCGGGACTTCCTACGAGCAGTACTTC. Its translation: CASSGTSYEQYF. Supplemented by reference TRBV5-1 and TRBJ2-7, the full variable domain reads KAGVTQTPRYLIKTRGQQVTLSCSPISGHRSVSWYQQTPGQGLQFLFEYFSETQRNKGNFPGRFSGRQFSNSRSEMNVSTLELGDSALYLCASSGTSYEQYFGPGTRLTVT.

This sequence joins TRBV20-1 and TRBJ1-6; no clear D gene. The germline CDR1 and CDR2 sequences are DFQATT and SNEGSKA (reference sequence). Trimming cost V 3 bases and J 9 bases, with 9 bases left between them. The length of the CDR3 is 12 residues. The CDR3 spells CSASGDVSPLHF. The CDR3 region has the DNA TGCAGTGCTAGTGGGGATGTTTCACCCCTCCACTTT.

J is TRBJ2-5 and V is TRBV15, with 13 bases fitting TRBD2. Losses at the gene ends were 5 bases for V and 5 bases for J; bases not matched to a gene: 5. The germline V gene encodes CDR1 LNHNV and CDR2 YYDKDF (reference sequence). The CDR3 extends over 15 amino acids. The CDR3 DNA reads TGTGCCACCAGCGAAACTAGCGGGGGGGCGGAGACCCAGTACTTC. It translates to CATSETSGGAETQYF.

This chain joins TRBV7-2 and TRBJ2-3; 10 bases align to TRBD2. The V gene's germline CDR1 is SGHTA and CDR2 FQGNSA. The CDR3 runs 16 residues. V was pared by 5 bases and J by 8 bases, with 13 bases of the junction left unmatched. CDR3 coding DNA: TGTGCCAGCAGCCCCCCCGGTACGGCTAGCGGGGGTACGCAGTATTTT. The encoded protein is CASSPPGTASGGTQYF.

V and J are TRBV9 and TRBJ2-3; the D gene is possibly TRBD1 (6 bases). Germline V gene data show CDR1 as SGDLS and CDR2 as YYNGEE. The CDR3 covers 14 residues. Trimming took 1 base from V and 8 from J, leaving 14 bases between them. The CDR3: CASSVKGEMGTQYF. CDR3 bases: TGTGCCAGCAGCGTAAAGGGGGAAATGGGTACGCAGTATTTT. The whole variable domain, filled in from reference TRBV9 and TRBJ2-3, reads DSGVTQTPKHLITATGQRVTLRCSPRSGDLSVYWYQQSLDQGLQFLIQYYNGEERAKGNILERFSAQQFPDLHSELNLSSLELGDSALYFCASSVKGEMGTQYFGPGTRLTVL.

J is TRBJ2-1 and V is TRBV7-2, with 8 nucleotides matching TRBD1. CDR1 is SGHTA, CDR2 FQGNSA, per germline. This CDR3 has 15 amino acids. Trimming at V came to 5 bases and at J to 3 bases, leaving 6 bases not matched to a gene. The CDR3 reads CASSPGQAIYNEQFF. CDR3 DNA sequence: TGTGCCAGCAGCCCGGGACAGGCCATCTACAATGAGCAGTTCTTC.

The chain carries TRBV6-1 and TRBJ2-1, with 12 bases aligning to TRBD2. This CDR3 region has 17 residues. Germline V CDR1 and CDR2: MNHNS, SASEGT. V shed 1 base, J shed 3 bases, and the junction held 4 bases outside the gene matches. This chain's CDR3 is CASSEGLAGALYNEQFF. DNA for the CDR3: TGTGCCAGCAGTGAAGGACTAGCGGGGGCCCTCTACAATGAGCAGTTCTTC.

The J gene is TRBJ2-5, the V gene TRBV12-3 or TRBV12-4; no reliable D call. The V gene lost 2 bases and the J gene lost 0 bases, with 13 bases spanning the gap. The CDR3 length is 16 residues. CDR3 sequence: CASSLLRALYQETQYF. The CDR3 region has the DNA TGTGCCAGCAGTTTACTCCGGGCCCTGTACCAAGAGACCCAGTACTTC.

This clonotype was detected only once. The chain carries TRBV7-3 and TRBJ2-1; D not resolved. Germline lookup yields CDR1 SGHTA and CDR2 FQGTGA. The CDR3 contains 14 residues. Trimming shortened V by 2 bases and J by 5 bases, and 10 bases separated the two germline ends. CDR3 region: CASSLSGGNNEQFF. The CDR3 DNA follows: TGTGCCAGCAGCTTATCGGGCGGAAACAATGAGCAGTTCTTC.

The rearrangement links TRBV12-5 to TRBJ2-7; D may correspond to TRBD1 or TRBD2 (6 bases each). V was cut by 1 base and J by 3 bases, with 22 bases left in between. Germline CDR1 reads LGHNT; CDR2 reads FRNRAP. The CDR3 has 18 residues. CDR3 in DNA: TGTGCTAGTGGTTTGGCTAGGGGACTGGGGACATCCGTCTACGAGCAGTACTTC. This codes for CASGLARGLGTSVYEQYF.

This clonotype was observed a few times. V and J are TRBV11-2 and TRBJ2-5, with 11 bases that match TRBD2. Germline V lookup: CDR1 SGHAT, CDR2 FQNNGV. Trimming at V came to 1 base and at J to 5 bases, leaving 0 bases not matched to a gene. The CDR3 has 14 amino acids. This CDR3 is CASSLGTSGETQYF. CDR3 coding DNA: TGTGCCAGCAGCTTAGGGACTAGCGGGGAGACCCAGTACTTC.

The chain has TRBV4-3 and TRBJ2-2; D possibly corresponds to TRBD1 (6 bases). CDR1 is LGHNA, CDR2 YSLEER, per germline. V lost 0 bases, J lost 1 base, and 12 bases lay in between. The CDR3 extends over 17 amino acids. CDR3 nucleotides: TGCGCCAGCAGCCAAGATACCCACAGGGTGAACACCGGGGAGCTGTTTTTT. It yields the protein CASSQDTHRVNTGELFF.

The chain joins TRBV29-1 to TRBJ2-3; 7 bases match TRBD1. J lost 2 bases, V lost 3 bases, and 5 bases had no gene match. This CDR3 region has 14 residues. Germline V lookup: CDR1 SQVTM, CDR2 ANQGSEA. CDR3 nucleotides: TGCAGCGTTGATGACAGGGCTATCACAGATACGCAGTATTTT. It translates to CSVDDRAITDTQYF.

J is TRBJ1-1 and V is TRBV13; 7 nucleotides align to TRBD1. Per the germline V gene, CDR1 is PRHDT and CDR2 is FYEKMQ (reference sequence). Trimming at V came to 3 bases and at J to 0 bases, leaving 4 bases not matched to a gene. The CDR3 is 15 residues long. This CDR3 reads CASSFGTVMNTEAFF. CDR3 nucleotides: TGTGCCAGCAGCTTCGGGACAGTGATGAACACTGAAGCTTTCTTT.

V is TRBV14 and J is TRBJ2-7, with no clear D. V lost 4 bases and J lost 7, with 14 bases in between. CDR3 size: 13 residues. Germline loops: CDR1 SGHDN, CDR2 FVKESK. The CDR3 sequence is CASSPNAPVEQYF. In DNA form, the CDR3 reads TGTGCCAGCAGCCCCAACGCCCCCGTGGAGCAGTACTTC. The full variable domain, with the rest looked up from reference TRBV14 and TRBJ2-7, is EAGVTQFPSHSVIEKGQTVTLRCDPISGHDNLYWYRRVMGKEIKFLLHFVKESKQDESGMPNNRFLAERTGGTYSTLKVQPAELEDSGVYFCASSPNAPVEQYFGPGTRLTVT.